This T cell receptor (beta chain) is from a study of OX40 agonist ivuxolimab in advanced cancers. Study details: A diagnosis of hepatocellular carcinoma, melanoma, renal cell or head and neck cancer was present in dose-escalation patients. Study-wide findings and caveats: Also present in some nonresponders was a low level of normalized T-cell clonal expansion. On average, CD8+ T cells showed a greater number of expanded clones than CD4+.

In the case of this clone: Its matching antigen is unknown.

V lost 4 bases and J lost 4; bases outside the gene matches: 9. The CDR3 spans 15 residues. Looked up from germline, CDR1 is MNHNS and CDR2 is SASEGT. Here immunoSEQ multiplex PCR was the method, and the copy in TCRdb shows in-frame clones only, minus some. The sample contains around 81,000 clones, roughly 90% of which appear only once. The specimen was CD4+ or CD8+ T cells sorted from blood, collected in a trial of the OX40 agonist ivuxolimab. The clonotype comes from an adult with an advanced solid tumor such as melanoma, head and neck, liver or kidney cancer. The chain links TRBV6-1 to TRBJ2-7; 8 nucleotides line up with TRBD1. The CDR3 loop reads CASSGPDRATYEQYF. The DNA for the CDR3 is TGTGCCAGCAGTGGGCCGGACAGGGCGACATACGAGCAGTACTTC.